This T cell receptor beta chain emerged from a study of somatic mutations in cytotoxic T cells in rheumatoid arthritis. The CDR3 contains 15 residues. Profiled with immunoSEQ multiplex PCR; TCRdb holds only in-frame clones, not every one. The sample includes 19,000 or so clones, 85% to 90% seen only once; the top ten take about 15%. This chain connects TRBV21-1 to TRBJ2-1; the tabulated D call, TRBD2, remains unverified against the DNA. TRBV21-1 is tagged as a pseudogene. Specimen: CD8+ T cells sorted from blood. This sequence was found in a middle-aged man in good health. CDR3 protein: CASSQTRGRDNEQFF. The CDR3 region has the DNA TGTGCCAGCAGCCAAACCCGCGGGAGGGATAATGAGCAGTTCTTC.